The 13 T cell receptor beta chains given below trace back to one sample, sequenced in a study of blood T cell repertoires in COVID-19. This table comes from immunoSEQ multiplex PCR, and its TCRdb copy is limited to in-frame clones, with some not included. The sample comprises more than 75,000 clones, 87% of which are singletons, and approximately 8.3% rests with the top ten. The sample was peripheral blood. These receptors were obtained from a man aged 30-40 years with acute or convalescent COVID-19.

This sequence joins TRBV9 and TRBJ2-7; 7 nucleotides align to TRBD2. Germline trimming cut 2 bases from V and 3 bases from J; bases unmatched to any gene: 2. Germline V gene lookup returns CDR1 SGDLS and CDR2 YYNGEE. The CDR3 totals 13 residues. The CDR3 spells CASSVLADYEQYF. CDR3 DNA: TGTGCCAGCAGCGTTCTAGCGGACTACGAGCAGTACTTC.

The table lists this clone with a few counts. This chain links TRBV10-2 with TRBJ1-2; a possible D gene is TRBD1 (6 bases). There are 13 residues in the CDR3. The germline CDR1 and CDR2 sequences are WSHSY and SAAADI. The V and J ends lost 10 bases and 8 bases respectively, with 20 bases between them. CDR3 bases: TGCGCCACAAACCGGGACAACACTAGAGGCTACACCTTC. Translated: CATNRDNTRGYTF.

The gene calls are TRBV11-2 and TRBJ2-5; possible D gene TRBD1, 6 bases. Trimming left V 2 bases short and J 4 bases short, with 20 bases between. The CDR3 extends over 17 amino acids. Germline V gene data show CDR1 as SGHAT and CDR2 as FQNNGV. In DNA, the CDR3 is TGTGCCAGCAGCTTACCTACTTCCCCGGGACATACAGAGACCCAGTACTTC. It yields the protein CASSLPTSPGHTETQYF.

This chain links TRBV28 with TRBJ1-2; D is ambiguous. The germline gives CDR1 MDHEN, CDR2 SYDVKM. V was cut by 2 bases and J by 4 bases, with 5 bases left in between. CDR3 length: 12 residues. CDR3 sequence (DNA): TGTGCCAGCAGTTTAAGGAGCTATGGCTACACCTTC. Translated: CASSLRSYGYTF.

V usage is TRBV23-1 and J usage is TRBJ1-4, with 7 bases that match TRBD1. TRBV23-1 counts as an open reading frame of uncertain function. The CDR3 has 17 residues. V shed 0 bases, J shed 0 bases, and the junction held 4 bases outside the gene matches. CDR3 DNA: TGCGCCAGCAGTCAATCAATCAGGGGGGCAACTAATGAAAAACTGTTTTTT. This gives the protein CASSQSIRGATNEKLFF.

J is TRBJ1-4 and V is TRBV30, with D possibly TRBD1 on 6 matching bases. There are 13 residues in the CDR3. V lost 4 bases and J lost 8, with 14 bases in between. Germline CDR1 and CDR2: GTSNPN and SVGIG (reference sequence). Written as DNA, the CDR3 is TGTGCCTGGACGATCAGGGGACCGGAAAAACTGTTTTTT. Translation: CAWTIRGPEKLFF.

V and J are TRBV5-1 and TRBJ2-5; no firm D call. This CDR3 is built from 14 residues. V was trimmed by 6 bases and J by 2 bases, leaving 14 bases between them. The germline CDR1 and CDR2 sequences are SGHRS and YFSETQ. The CDR3 is CASTAGGSQETQYF. The DNA of the CDR3 is TGCGCCAGCACCGCCGGCGGATCTCAAGAGACCCAGTACTTC.

In DNA, the CDR3 is TGTGCCAGCAGCCCGACAGGGGGGCCAGATACGCAGTATTTT. Translating gives CASSPTGGPDTQYF. The chain recombines TRBV3-1 (or the pseudogene TRBV3-2) with TRBJ2-3; TRBD1 matches 9 bases. V lost 4 bases and J lost 4; bases outside the gene matches: 3. Germline assignment: CDR1 LGHDT and CDR2 YNNKEL (reference sequence). This CDR3 is 14 amino acids long.

V and J are TRBV5-5 and TRBJ2-2; 10 bases are shared with TRBD1. V lost 5 bases and J lost 2; bases outside the gene matches: 3. Germline V gene lookup returns CDR1 SGHKS and CDR2 YYEKEE (reference sequence). The CDR3 runs 15 residues. The CDR3 DNA follows: TGTGCCAGCAGGGGACAGGGGCTTAACACCGGGGAGCTGTTTTTT. This encodes CASRGQGLNTGELFF.

The chain combines TRBV7-2 with TRBJ1-2; D ambiguous. CDR3 size: 14 residues. Germline-derived CDR1 and CDR2 are SGHTA and FQGNSA. Trimming stripped 2 bases from V and 7 bases from J, with 14 bases between. The CDR3 DNA reads TGTGCCAGCAGCTTATTAGAGGGTAGTGGTGGCTACACCTTC. This sequence encodes CASSLLEGSGGYTF.

V and J are TRBV28 and TRBJ1-5; 12 bases are shared with TRBD1. There are 16 residues in the CDR3. Germline V gives CDR1 MDHEN, CDR2 SYDVKM. J was trimmed by 6 bases and V by 3 bases; bases with no gene match: 6. The CDR3 region has the DNA TGTGCCAGCAGTTTCCCCGGGACAGGGGGCAGTCAGCCCCAGCATTTT. Protein product: CASSFPGTGGSQPQHF.

The rearrangement joins TRBV5-4 to TRBJ1-6, with D tentatively TRBD1 (5 bases). Looked up from germline, CDR1 is SGHNT and CDR2 is YYREEE (reference sequence). The length of the CDR3 is 15 residues. Trimming shortened V by 3 bases and J by 6 bases, and 13 bases separated the two germline ends. Here the CDR3 DNA reads TGTGCCAGCAGCTCACGGGGCGGGGGTAATTCACCCCTCCACTTT. This sequence encodes CASSSRGGGNSPLHF.

This chain joins TRBV3-1 (or the pseudogene TRBV3-2) and TRBJ2-1; D is perhaps TRBD2 (6 bases). The CDR3 contains 14 residues. The germline V and J ends were trimmed by 0 bases and 7 bases, with 10 bases remaining between them. Germline assignment: CDR1 LGHDT and CDR2 YNNKEL (reference sequence). The CDR3 protein is CASSQDVRGNEQFF. CDR3 sequence (DNA): TGTGCCAGCAGCCAAGATGTCCGGGGGAATGAGCAGTTCTTC.